What follows are 13 T cell receptor beta chains derived from one specimen sequenced in a study of blood T cell repertoires in COVID-19. The protocol was immunoSEQ multiplex PCR, while the TCRdb copy is restricted to in-frame clones and leaves out a portion. This table holds 200,000 to 250,000 clones, roughly 85% found once. The source material was PBMCs or T cells enriched from blood (not recorded which). The receptors were sampled from a man aged 35 to 55 who had recovered from COVID-19.

The chain has TRBV29-1 and TRBJ2-7; 7 nucleotides line up with TRBD1. The CDR3 covers 12 residues. V lost 4 bases and J lost 3; bases outside the gene matches: 3. The germline V gene encodes CDR1 SQVTM and CDR2 ANQGSEA. This CDR3 reads CSVGTGNYEQYF. In nucleotides, the CDR3 is TGCAGCGTTGGGACAGGAAACTACGAGCAGTACTTC.

This clone came up a few times. The chain is built from TRBV30 and TRBJ1-4; no reliable D call. The germline V gene encodes CDR1 GTSNPN and CDR2 SVGIG (reference sequence). Trimming shortened V by 4 bases and J by 0 bases, and 18 bases separated the two germline ends. CDR3 size: 17 residues. The CDR3 nucleotides are TGTGCCTGGAAGCGGGTTGGAACGCAGTCAACTAATGAAAAACTGTTTTTT. Amino acids: CAWKRVGTQSTNEKLFF.

This chain uses TRBV7-2 with TRBJ1-6; TRBD1 might be the D (5 bases). Trimming removed 4 bases from V and 7 bases from J, with 14 bases in between. Germline loops: CDR1 SGHTA, CDR2 FQGNSA. CDR3 length: 15 amino acids. This CDR3 is CASSSLGAQNSPLHF. The CDR3 DNA reads TGTGCCAGCAGCTCCCTTGGGGCGCAGAATTCACCCCTCCACTTT.

This chain connects TRBV28 to TRBJ1-4; TRBD1 agrees at 8 bases. Germline V gene sequence: CDR1 MDHEN, CDR2 SYDVKM. V shed 6 bases, J shed 10 bases, and the junction held 13 bases outside the gene matches. The CDR3 spans 15 residues. As DNA, the CDR3 is TGTGCCAGCAGACCGGGGACAGGTCGAGGAGGAAAACTGTTTTTT. Translated: CASRPGTGRGGKLFF.

V is TRBV7-2 and J is TRBJ1-2; TRBD1 aligns across 7 bases. This CDR3 has 15 residues. Germline loops: CDR1 SGHTA, CDR2 FQGNSA. J lost 3 bases, V lost 4 bases, and 8 bases had no gene match. This CDR3 is CASSSRDSTYYGYTF. The CDR3 DNA reads TGTGCCAGCAGCTCCAGGGACAGCACCTACTATGGCTACACCTTC.

The count of this clone is one. The rearrangement joins TRBV5-1 to TRBJ2-7, with TRBD2 as a possible D gene (5 bases). Germline V lookup: CDR1 SGHRS, CDR2 YFSETQ. Between the trimmed V and J ends, which lost 2 bases and 0 bases, there was a span of 9 bases. The CDR3 contains 14 residues. The CDR3 bases are TGCGCCAGCAGCTTAGGTGGGAGCTCCTACGAGCAGTACTTC. Translation: CASSLGGSSYEQYF.

V gene TRBV3-1 (or the pseudogene TRBV3-2) combines with J gene TRBJ2-7; a possible D gene is TRBD1 (6 bases). V dropped 4 bases and J dropped 6 bases, with 19 bases sitting between them. This CDR3 has 15 residues. Germline lookup yields CDR1 LGHDT and CDR2 YNNKEL (reference sequence). This CDR3 is CASSLHGQKAGEQYF. DNA for the CDR3: TGTGCCAGCAGCCTCCACGGACAGAAGGCAGGCGAGCAGTACTTC.

This clone was seen only once. This chain links TRBV7-9 with TRBJ1-6, with D possibly TRBD1 on 5 matching bases. Germline V gene sequence: CDR1 SEHNR, CDR2 FQNEAQ (reference sequence). V was clipped by 3 bases and J by 11 bases, with 20 bases between them. The CDR3 contains 16 residues. The CDR3 DNA reads TGTGCCAGCAGCTTTGAAGCCTCGGGGGTTTTGGCACCCCTCCACTTT. Its translation is CASSFEASGVLAPLHF.

This clone has more than one count but fewer than ten. The chain recombines TRBV7-9 with TRBJ1-1; TRBD1 might be the D (6 bases). Germline V gene lookup returns CDR1 SEHNR and CDR2 FQNEAQ (reference sequence). There are 15 residues in the CDR3. Trimming took off 5 bases at V and 0 bases at J, with 13 bases between the two ends. The CDR3 region is CASSILTGLNTEAFF. In DNA, the CDR3 is TGTGCCAGCAGCATACTGACAGGCTTGAACACTGAAGCTTTCTTT. Variable domain in full (rest from reference TRBV7-9 and TRBJ1-1): DTGVSQNPRHKITKRGQNVTFRCDPISEHNRLYWYRQTLGQGPEFLTYFQNEAQLEKSRLLSDRFSAERPKGSFSTLEIQRTEQGDSAMYLCASSILTGLNTEAFFGQGTRLTVV.

The chain employs TRBV6-5 and TRBJ2-7, with 10 bases matching TRBD2. The germline CDR1 and CDR2 sequences are MNHEY and SVGAGI. V was pared by 5 bases and J by 0 bases, with 4 bases of the junction left unmatched. The CDR3 is 15 residues long. The CDR3 DNA sequence: TGTGCCAGCAGTACCGGACTAGCGGCCTCCTACGAGCAGTACTTC. Its protein is CASSTGLAASYEQYF.

The V and J genes are TRBV13 and TRBJ1-1, with D hard to call. CDR1 is PRHDT and CDR2 is FYEKMQ in the germline V gene (reference sequence). Trimming cost V 5 bases and J 11 bases, with 18 bases left between them. The CDR3 spans 13 residues. The CDR3 loop reads CASSPRTPASAFF. The DNA of the CDR3 is TGTGCCAGCAGCCCCCGGACTCCTGCTTCCGCTTTCTTT.

The J gene is TRBJ1-2, the V gene TRBV7-3, with D perhaps TRBD1 (6 bases). The CDR3 spans 14 residues. The ends were cut back, 5 bases at V and 3 bases at J, with 13 bases in the middle. From germline, CDR1 is SGHTA and CDR2 FQGTGA. Here the CDR3 reads CASSLPDRYYGYTF. CDR3 DNA sequence: TGTGCCAGCAGCCTACCGGACAGATACTATGGCTACACCTTC.

This chain connects TRBV7-2 to TRBJ1-2; D remains ambiguous. Trimming pared 4 bases from V and 1 base from J, leaving 13 bases between. This CDR3 region has 15 residues. Looked up from germline, CDR1 is SGHTA and CDR2 is FQGNSA. CDR3 loop: CASSSFLQLNYGYTF. CDR3 nucleotides: TGTGCCAGCAGCTCCTTTTTACAGCTTAACTATGGCTACACCTTC.